The rows below give T cell receptor beta chains drawn from one sample of a study of shared clonotypes between healthy human individuals. Profiling relied on immunoSEQ multiplex PCR, and the TCRdb table lists in-frame clones only, not all of them. The table lists roughly 2,000,000 clones, roughly 94% of them singletons. Sample: naive CD8+ T cells sorted from blood. The receptors were gathered from a man in his late teens or twenties in good health. Both conserved end residues are part of each CDR3. The order of the fields is clone size, D gene, J gene, V gene, CDR3 DNA, CDR3 protein. The D gene is left open where the match is weak. Only some rows state a clone size, as once, few, many or a class for expanded clones.

clone size: NA
D gene: NA
J gene: TRBJ2-3
V gene: TRBV10-1
CDR3 DNA: TGCGCCAGCAGTGAGGGCCAAGAAGGGACAGATACGCAGTATTTT
CDR3 protein: CASSEGQEGTDTQYF

clone size: NA
D gene: TRBD1
J gene: TRBJ2-7
V gene: TRBV4-1
CDR3 DNA: TGCGCCAGCAGCCAACCACAGGGGGGTATCAGCTACGAGCAGTACTTC
CDR3 protein: CASSQPQGGISYEQYF

clone size: NA
D gene: TRBD2
J gene: TRBJ2-7
V gene: TRBV9
CDR3 DNA: TGTGCCAGCAGCACTTTAGGACTAGCGGGAGATGATGAGCAGTACTTC
CDR3 protein: CASSTLGLAGDDEQYF

clone size: NA
D gene: TRBD1
J gene: TRBJ1-1
V gene: TRBV5-1
CDR3 DNA: TGCGCCAGCAGCCGGACAGGGGAATACACTGAAGCTTTCTTT
CDR3 protein: CASSRTGEYTEAFF

clone size: NA
D gene: NA
J gene: TRBJ1-1
V gene: TRBV2
CDR3 DNA: TGTGCCAGCCATTTTGGGACTGAAGCTTTCTTT
CDR3 protein: CASHFGTEAFF

clone size: NA
D gene: TRBD2
J gene: TRBJ2-7
V gene: TRBV25-1
CDR3 DNA: TGTGCCAGCAGTGAATACCCTAGCGGGAGCCACGAGCAGTACTTC
CDR3 protein: CASSEYPSGSHEQYF

clone size: NA
D gene: NA
J gene: TRBJ1-2
V gene: TRBV6-4
CDR3 DNA: TGTGCCAGCAGTGACTACCACCTCCGGGGATCAAGCTATGGCTACACCTTC
CDR3 protein: CASSDYHLRGSSYGYTF

clone size: NA
D gene: NA
J gene: TRBJ1-3
V gene: TRBV6-1
CDR3 DNA: TGTGCCAGCAGTGAAGACGGGGGCGCTGGAAACACCATATATTTT
CDR3 protein: CASSEDGGAGNTIYF

clone size: NA
D gene: NA
J gene: TRBJ1-5
V gene: TRBV28
CDR3 DNA: TGTGCCAGCAGTTTTCCAGGCGGCAATCAGCCCCAGCATTTT
CDR3 protein: CASSFPGGNQPQHF

clone size: NA
D gene: NA
J gene: TRBJ2-1
V gene: TRBV7-2
CDR3 DNA: TGTGCCAGCAGCTTAAGCCCAAGGGATGAGCAGTTCTTC
CDR3 protein: CASSLSPRDEQFF

clone size: NA
D gene: NA
J gene: TRBJ2-7
V gene: TRBV7-3
CDR3 DNA: TGTGCCAGCAGCTTAATTACGGCAGCGGCAAGCGAGCAGTACTTC
CDR3 protein: CASSLITAAASEQYF

clone size: NA
D gene: TRBD2
J gene: TRBJ2-3
V gene: TRBV6-1
CDR3 DNA: TGTGCCAGCAGTGGGACTAGCGGGTCCAGCACAGATACGCAGTATTTT
CDR3 protein: CASSGTSGSSTDTQYF

clone size: NA
D gene: NA
J gene: TRBJ1-1
V gene: TRBV5-1
CDR3 DNA: TGCGCCAGCAGGGGGATACAGGGCTTGGGCTCTGAAGCTTTCTTT
CDR3 protein: CASRGIQGLGSEAFF

clone size: NA
D gene: NA
J gene: TRBJ2-5
V gene: TRBV28
CDR3 DNA: TGTGCCAGCAGTCTCGGTAGCCAAGAGACCCAGTACTTC
CDR3 protein: CASSLGSQETQYF

clone size: NA
D gene: TRBD2
J gene: TRBJ2-1
V gene: TRBV6-6
CDR3 DNA: TGTGCCTCCGGAGGGGAGGGTGAGCAGTTCTTC
CDR3 protein: CASGGEGEQFF

clone size: NA
D gene: NA
J gene: TRBJ2-7
V gene: TRBV30
CDR3 DNA: TGTGCCTGGAGTCCCCCGGGAAGTTACGAGCAGTACTTC
CDR3 protein: CAWSPPGSYEQYF

clone size: NA
D gene: TRBD2
J gene: TRBJ2-4
V gene: TRBV2
CDR3 DNA: TGTGCCAGCAGGGGCGGGGGGTTATCAAAAAACATTCAGTACTTC
CDR3 protein: CASRGGGLSKNIQYF

clone size: NA
D gene: NA
J gene: TRBJ1-5
V gene: TRBV6-1
CDR3 DNA: TGTGCCAGCAGTGAAGCGCCAGGGAGCTGGGGGCCCCAGCATTTT
CDR3 protein: CASSEAPGSWGPQHF

clone size: NA
D gene: TRBD2
J gene: TRBJ2-1
V gene: TRBV5-6
CDR3 DNA: TGTGCCAGCAGCTTGCCCGGACTAGCGGGGCCCTACAATGAGCAGTTCTTC
CDR3 protein: CASSLPGLAGPYNEQFF

clone size: NA
D gene: TRBD1
J gene: TRBJ2-2
V gene: TRBV9
CDR3 DNA: TGTGCCAGCAGCGGACCGGGACAGTCAGCCGGGGAGCTGTTTTTT
CDR3 protein: CASSGPGQSAGELFF

clone size: NA
D gene: NA
J gene: TRBJ2-7
V gene: TRBV7-9
CDR3 DNA: TGTGCCAGCAGCTTTTCCGACAGCGACGAGCAGTACTTC
CDR3 protein: CASSFSDSDEQYF

clone size: NA
D gene: NA
J gene: TRBJ1-1
V gene: TRBV19
CDR3 DNA: TGTGCCAGTAACCAATGGGGGACTACTGAAGCTTTCTTT
CDR3 protein: CASNQWGTTEAFF

clone size: NA
D gene: NA
J gene: TRBJ2-1
V gene: TRBV28
CDR3 DNA: TGTGCCAGCAGTTTCGGTTACAATGAGCAGTTCTTC
CDR3 protein: CASSFGYNEQFF

clone size: NA
D gene: TRBD1
J gene: TRBJ1-4
V gene: TRBV19
CDR3 DNA: TGTGCCAGTAGTATCCGGGACAGGGCCGTGGCAACTAATGAAAAACTGTTTTTT
CDR3 protein: CASSIRDRAVATNEKLFF

clone size: once
D gene: NA
J gene: TRBJ2-1
V gene: TRBV10-3
CDR3 DNA: TGTGCCATCAGTGACACAGGTGGGCATGCCGATGAGCAGTTCTTC
CDR3 protein: CAISDTGGHADEQFF

clone size: NA
D gene: NA
J gene: TRBJ1-2
V gene: TRBV9
CDR3 DNA: TGTGCCAGCAGCCTCCCGGGGGGTGGGAATGGCTACACCTTC
CDR3 protein: CASSLPGGGNGYTF

clone size: NA
D gene: NA
J gene: TRBJ2-3
V gene: TRBV11-2
CDR3 DNA: TGTGCCAGCAGCCGTATTATGGGTGATACGCAGTATTTT
CDR3 protein: CASSRIMGDTQYF

clone size: NA
D gene: NA
J gene: TRBJ2-2
V gene: TRBV6-1
CDR3 DNA: TGTGCCGTACGACAGGACTACACCGGGGAGCTGTTTTTT
CDR3 protein: CAVRQDYTGELFF

clone size: NA
D gene: TRBD1
J gene: TRBJ2-7
V gene: TRBV28
CDR3 DNA: TGTGCCAGCAGTTACCCAACTCGGGACAGGGACTACGAGCAGTACTTC
CDR3 protein: CASSYPTRDRDYEQYF

clone size: NA
D gene: TRBD2
J gene: TRBJ2-1
V gene: TRBV5-6
CDR3 DNA: TGTGCCAGCAGCTTGATTCGGGAGGGCCGCTGGGATGAGCAGTTCTTC
CDR3 protein: CASSLIREGRWDEQFF

clone size: NA
D gene: NA
J gene: TRBJ1-5
V gene: TRBV6-1
CDR3 DNA: TGTGCCAGCAGTGAGCGTACTTCCCTTGAACAGCCCCAGCATTTT
CDR3 protein: CASSERTSLEQPQHF

clone size: NA
D gene: TRBD2
J gene: TRBJ2-3
V gene: TRBV5-6
CDR3 DNA: TGTGCCAGCAGCTTGTATCTCGGGGGGGCAGATACGCAGTATTTT
CDR3 protein: CASSLYLGGADTQYF